This TCR beta chain was retrieved from a study of cytomegalovirus exposure and HLA in healthy donors. 60 Vbeta and 13 Jbeta primers were used in PCR. The table came from immunoSEQ multiplex PCR; TCRdb's copy has only in-frame clones and leaves some out. The sample lists roughly 150,000 clones; less than 85% were seen once. V lost 1 base, J lost 4 bases, and 9 bases stayed unmatched. CDR3 size: 17 residues. The germline V gene has CDR1 LNHNV and CDR2 YYDKDF (reference sequence). The rearrangement links TRBV15 to TRBJ2-2, with TRBD1 identical over 7 bases. This sequence was found in a woman aged 50 to 65 in good health and CMV-seropositive. The sequenced material came from PBMCs. The CDR3 nucleotides are TGTGCCACCAGCAGAGGTTCACAGGGGTGGGGCACCGGGGAGCTGTTTTTT. Encoded protein: CATSRGSQGWGTGELFF. The entire variable domain, with the rest obtained from reference TRBV15 and TRBJ2-2, is as follows: DAMVIQNPRYQVTQFGKPVTLSCSQTLNHNVMYWYQQKSSQAPKLLFHYYDKDFNNEADTPDNFQSRRPNTSFCFLDIRSPGLGDTAMYLCATSRGSQGWGTGELFFGEGSRLTVL.